These T cell receptor beta chains were read from a single sample in a study of blood T cell repertoires in COVID-19. Sequencing was performed with immunoSEQ multiplex PCR; in TCRdb, only in-frame clones are kept and a portion is missing. The data show about 330,000 clones, with around 89% seen just once and approximately 4% held by the top ten. The sequencing input was peripheral blood. All receptors come from a woman aged 50 to 60 with active or convalescent COVID-19. The CDR3 runs from the conserved cysteine through the conserved F or W. D genes are given only for firm matches. Only some rows state a clone size, as once, few, many or a class for expanded clones.

TGTGCCAGCAGCGTAGTAGCGGGGACCAAAAACATTCAGTACTTC | CASSVVAGTKNIQYF | TRBV9 | . | TRBJ2-4 | TRBD2
TGTGCCAGCAGTGAACAGGGGACTGAAGCTTTCTTT | CASSEQGTEAFF | TRBV12-3/TRBV12-4 | . | TRBJ1-1 | TRBD1
TGTGCCAGCAGTGCGGACAGGGCCTACCACTACGAGCAGTACTTC | CASSADRAYHYEQYF | TRBV2 | . | TRBJ2-7 | TRBD1
TGTGCCAGCAGTCACAGTACAACTAATGAAAAACTGTTTTTT | CASSHSTTNEKLFF | TRBV7-9 | . | TRBJ1-4 | .
TGTGCCAGCAGCTTGGAAGGGGGAAAGATGAACACTGAAGCTTTCTTT | CASSLEGGKMNTEAFF | TRBV11-2 | . | TRBJ1-1 | .
TGCGCCAGCAGTGACAGGTCGGGGACTGAAGCTTTCTTT | CASSDRSGTEAFF | TRBV10-2 | . | TRBJ1-1 | .
TGCGCCAGCAGCCAAGAAAGGACTAGTTTCGATGAGCAGTTCTTC | CASSQERTSFDEQFF | TRBV4-3 | . | TRBJ2-1 | TRBD2
TGTGCCAGCAGCCCAGCGGGCCAGCCGCTGTACTTC | CASSPAGQPLYF | TRBV7-9 | . | TRBJ2-7 | .
TGTGCCAGCAGCTTAGTCCGGGACAGGGTTTCTAACTATGGCTACACCTTC | CASSLVRDRVSNYGYTF | TRBV11-2 | . | TRBJ1-2 | TRBD1
TGTGCCAGCAGCAATAATACAGACATCTGGCGATATGGCTACACCTTC | CASSNNTDIWRYGYTF | TRBV21-1 | . | TRBJ1-2 | .
TGTGCCAGCAGCTCCTTTACAGGGGGTTCGAACACTGAAGCTTTCTTT | CASSSFTGGSNTEAFF | TRBV3-1/TRBV3-2 | . | TRBJ1-1 | TRBD1
TGTGCCAGCAGTTTAGGACAGGAAAACAAAAACATTCAGTACTTC | CASSLGQENKNIQYF | TRBV6-5 | . | TRBJ2-4 | TRBD1
TGTGCCAGCAGCTCTATGACAGGGCTGCGGAATTCACCCCTCCACTTT | CASSSMTGLRNSPLHF | TRBV5-5 | . | TRBJ1-6 | TRBD1
TGTGCCAGCTCATTCCAAGGGGGGGACTACGAGCAGTACTTC | CASSFQGGDYEQYF | TRBV18 | . | TRBJ2-7 | .
TGTGCCAGCAGGTCGGGGGGGGGAATCTACGAGCAGTACTTC | CASRSGGGIYEQYF | TRBV28 | . | TRBJ2-7 | TRBD2
TGTGCTAGTGGTTTTCTAGCGGGAGTGACCGGGGAGCTGTTTTTT | CASGFLAGVTGELFF | TRBV12-5 | . | TRBJ2-2 | TRBD2
TGCAGCGTTGAAAGGTTTGTACTAGCGGGCTACAATGAGCAGTTCTTC | CSVERFVLAGYNEQFF | TRBV29-1 | . | TRBJ2-1 | TRBD2
TGTGCCAGTAGTACCTCCTGGGACAGTGGGGCCTATGGCTACACCTTC | CASSTSWDSGAYGYTF | TRBV19 | . | TRBJ1-2 | TRBD1
TGTGCCTGGAGTGTACAGATGAACACTGAAGCTTTCTTT | CAWSVQMNTEAFF | TRBV30 | . | TRBJ1-1 | .
TGTGCCAGCAGCCTCAGGGAGGCTGAACTGTTTTTT | CASSLREAELFF | TRBV28 | . | TRBJ1-4 | .
TGTGCCTGGAGGGGCCGGGGGGCTGAAGCTTTCTTT | CAWRGRGAEAFF | TRBV30 | . | TRBJ1-1 | .
TGTGCCAGCAGCTTAGGGACTCTGCTGCAGTTCTTC | CASSLGTLLQFF | TRBV7-8 | once | TRBJ2-1 | .
TGTGCCAGCAGCTTGCCGCGGGGAGCCGACACTGAAGCTTTCTTT | CASSLPRGADTEAFF | TRBV5-5 | . | TRBJ1-1 | .
TGTGCCAGTAGTTCCCGACAGGGGATGAACACTGAAGCTTTCTTT | CASSSRQGMNTEAFF | TRBV19 | . | TRBJ1-1 | TRBD1
TGTGCCAGCAGCCCGATTTCCCTACAGGGGGCCAAAAACATTCAGTACTTC | CASSPISLQGAKNIQYF | TRBV7-2 | . | TRBJ2-4 | TRBD1
TGTGCCAGCAGCTTAGATATGGGAGCAGAGACCCAGTACTTC | CASSLDMGAETQYF | TRBV7-2 | . | TRBJ2-5 | .
TGTGCCAGCAGTTATGTTGGCGGGGGGGCCTGGTATGAGCAGTTCTTC | CASSYVGGGAWYEQFF | TRBV6-2/TRBV6-3 | . | TRBJ2-1 | TRBD2
TGTGCCAGCAGTTACGACGCGGGACAGGTCTACGAGCAGTACTTC | CASSYDAGQVYEQYF | TRBV6-2/TRBV6-3 | . | TRBJ2-7 | TRBD1
TGTGCCAGCAGTGCCGGGGGGGCCGTCAATGAGCAGTTCTTC | CASSAGGAVNEQFF | TRBV6-4 | . | TRBJ2-1 | TRBD2
TGTGCCAGCAGCGACCCTGGGACTAGCGGATACAATGAGCAGTTCTTC | CASSDPGTSGYNEQFF | TRBV25-1 | . | TRBJ2-1 | TRBD2
TGTGCCAGCAGTTACAACAACTATAATTCACCCCTCCACTTT | CASSYNNYNSPLHF | TRBV6-2/TRBV6-3 | . | TRBJ1-6 | .
TGTGCCAGCGGGAGAGGACAGGGGTTCACAGATACGCAGTATTTT | CASGRGQGFTDTQYF | TRBV7-3 | . | TRBJ2-3 | TRBD1
TGTGCCAGCAGCTTAGACGGGAAATCCTACAATGAGCAGTTCTTC | CASSLDGKSYNEQFF | TRBV7-2 | . | TRBJ2-1 | .
TGCAGCGTTAAAGTAGGGACAGGGAGTCTGTACGAGCAGTACTTC | CSVKVGTGSLYEQYF | TRBV29-1 | . | TRBJ2-7 | TRBD1
TGTGCCAGCAGCTTAGGCGGGAGGGGGTCAGATACGCAGTATTTT | CASSLGGRGSDTQYF | TRBV7-2 | . | TRBJ2-3 | TRBD2
TGCAGCGTTGCGTACACTGAAGCTTTCTTT | CSVAYTEAFF | TRBV29-1 | . | TRBJ1-1 | .
TGTGCCAGCAGCTTTGACAGGGGGCATGCTTTCTTT | CASSFDRGHAFF | TRBV7-2 | . | TRBJ1-1 | TRBD1
TGCGCCAGCAGCCCCTCGGGATTAGCGATAATGAAGAGCGGCTACACCTTC | CASSPSGLAIMKSGYTF | TRBV4-3 | . | TRBJ1-2 | .
TGTGCCTGGAGTGCCAGGGGAGCAGCTAATTCACCCCTCCACTTT | CAWSARGAANSPLHF | TRBV30 | few | TRBJ1-6 | .
TGTGCCAGCAGCGGTCAGGGGGCGAACACTGAAGCTTTCTTT | CASSGQGANTEAFF | TRBV7-2 | . | TRBJ1-1 | TRBD1
TGTGCCAGCAGCCGACAGGGGGGGAACACTGAAGCTTTCTTT | CASSRQGGNTEAFF | TRBV7-8 | . | TRBJ1-1 | TRBD1
TGTGCCAGCAGTTTGGCGGGGGCCGTTAATCAGCCCCAGCATTTT | CASSLAGAVNQPQHF | TRBV28 | . | TRBJ1-5 | .
TGTGCCAGCAGTTTTATTAATGAAAAACTGTTTTTT | CASSFINEKLFF | TRBV27 | . | TRBJ1-4 | .
TGTGCCAGCAGTTTAGAAGGGACTTCCTACAATGAGCAGTTCTTC | CASSLEGTSYNEQFF | TRBV28 | . | TRBJ2-1 | .
TGTGCCAGCAGCGCCAGGGGGCATCGAAGAGGTAAGTTCTTC | CASSARGHRRGKFF | TRBV6-4 | . | TRBJ2-1 | TRBD1
TGTGCCAGCAGTGAACCCGGGACAGGGGATGAGCAGTTCTTC | CASSEPGTGDEQFF | TRBV25-1 | . | TRBJ2-1 | TRBD1
TGTGCCAGCAGCCAAGTGTGGCAGACTTACGAGCAGTACTTC | CASSQVWQTYEQYF | TRBV3-1/TRBV3-2 | . | TRBJ2-7 | .
TGTGCCACCAACGGGAATCCTGGGGAGACCCAGTACTTC | CATNGNPGETQYF | TRBV10-3 | . | TRBJ2-5 | .
TGTGCCAGCAGCCATACGGAGAACTATGGCTACACCTTC | CASSHTENYGYTF | TRBV3-1/TRBV3-2 | . | TRBJ1-2 | .
TGTGCCAGCAGCCGCTCCGGTGGGCACACTGAAGCTTTCTTT | CASSRSGGHTEAFF | TRBV7-9 | . | TRBJ1-1 | .
TGTGCCAGCAGCAAAGGAGAGGGGAACACTGAAGCTTTCTTT | CASSKGEGNTEAFF | TRBV21-1 | . | TRBJ1-1 | .
TGCGCCAGCAGCCAAGATGTAGCGGGAGGGAGGGATACGCAGTATTTT | CASSQDVAGGRDTQYF | TRBV4-1 | . | TRBJ2-3 | TRBD2
TGCAGTGCTAGTCATAGCAATCAGCCCCAGCATTTT | CSASHSNQPQHF | TRBV20-1 | . | TRBJ1-5 | .
TGTGCCAGCAGCTCACGGGACAGCAGAATCTCTGGGGCCAACGTCCTGACTTTC | CASSSRDSRISGANVLTF | TRBV7-8 | . | TRBJ2-6 | TRBD1
TGTGCCAGCAGCCTGGGGACTAGCGGGGGGGTTTACGAGCAGTACTTC | CASSLGTSGGVYEQYF | TRBV5-6 | once | TRBJ2-7 | TRBD2
TGTGCCAGCAGCACCGGACTAGCGGTCACCGGGGAGCTGTTTTTT | CASSTGLAVTGELFF | TRBV9 | . | TRBJ2-2 | TRBD2
TGTGCCAGCAGCCAGGAGACTTGCAACACTGAAGCTTTCTTT | CASSQETCNTEAFF | TRBV3-1/TRBV3-2 | many | TRBJ1-1 | .
TGTGCCTGGACCCGAAGGGGGCCCTATGGCTACACCTTC | CAWTRRGPYGYTF | TRBV30 | . | TRBJ1-2 | TRBD1
TGTGCCAGCACCTCCCCGAAGGGGGACACTGAAGCTTTCTTT | CASTSPKGDTEAFF | TRBV28 | once | TRBJ1-1 | .